Presented here are 32 T cell receptor beta chains from one specimen sequenced in a study of cytomegalovirus exposure and HLA in healthy donors. PCR employed 60 Vbeta and 13 Jbeta primers. TCRdb keeps only in-frame clones here, not all; method: immunoSEQ multiplex PCR. This table holds some 110,000 clones. The material sequenced was PBMCs. The receptors here all came from a man between 35 and 55 years old in good health and CMV-seronegative.

DNA of the CDR3: TGCGCCAGCAGCTTCGGTGCTACCACCTATGGCTACACCTTC. It encodes CASSFGATTYGYTF. The rearrangement joins TRBV5-1 to TRBJ1-2; D is ambiguous. CDR1 is SGHRS and CDR2 is YFSETQ in the germline V gene. The CDR3 totals 14 residues. V was clipped by 2 bases and J by 4 bases, with 12 bases between them.

This chain uses TRBV10-3 with TRBJ2-7; 10 nucleotides align to TRBD2. Germline lookup yields CDR1 ENHRY and CDR2 SYGVKD. The CDR3 is 14 amino acids. The V segment lost 6 bases and the J segment 4 bases; nucleotides outside the gene matches: 6. The CDR3 reads CAIRPSGSLYEQYF. DNA of the CDR3: TGTGCCATCAGGCCTAGCGGGAGTTTGTACGAGCAGTACTTC.

V usage is TRBV7-2 and J usage is TRBJ2-1; D gene ambiguous. This CDR3 has 14 amino acids. Germline CDR1 and CDR2: SGHTA and FQGNSA. Deletions cut 7 bases from V and 0 bases from J, with 10 bases between. CDR3 DNA: TGTGCCAGCACCGCAGGTCCCTCCTACAATGAGCAGTTCTTC. This sequence encodes CASTAGPSYNEQFF.

V and J are TRBV10-3 and TRBJ2-1; tentatively, D is TRBD2 (5 bases). The germline V gene has CDR1 ENHRY and CDR2 SYGVKD. The CDR3 extends over 16 amino acids. The V end lost 0 bases, the J end lost 3 bases, and 12 bases lay between the germline ends. CDR3 DNA sequence: TGTGCCATCAGTGAGTCGTGGAGCGGAGACTACAATGAGCAGTTCTTC. This encodes CAISESWSGDYNEQFF.

The chain is built from TRBV19 and TRBJ2-7; 7 bases agree with TRBD2. The trim removed 5 bases at V and 3 bases at J, leaving 13 bases unmatched. The germline CDR1 and CDR2 sequences are LNHDA and SQIVND (reference sequence). The CDR3 runs to 16 residues. CDR3 residues: CASSPIRAGPSYEQYF. The CDR3 DNA reads TGTGCCAGTAGTCCCATTAGAGCGGGGCCCAGCTACGAGCAGTACTTC. The full variable domain, with the rest looked up from reference TRBV19 and TRBJ2-7, is DGGITQSPKYLFRKEGQNVTLSCEQNLNHDAMYWYRQDPGQGLRLIYYSQIVNDFQKGDIAEGYSVSREKKESFPLTVTSAQKNPTAFYLCASSPIRAGPSYEQYFGPGTRLTVT.

This sequence joins TRBV7-8 and TRBJ2-3; 8 bases match TRBD2. Trimming at V came to 3 bases and at J to 3 bases, leaving 5 bases not matched to a gene. The CDR3 covers 15 residues. Germline CDR1 is SGHVS and CDR2 is FQNEAQ. The CDR3 DNA reads TGTGCCAGCAGCTTGAGCGGGAGTGGAACAGATACGCAGTATTTT. It encodes CASSLSGSGTDTQYF.

The chain joins TRBV27 to TRBJ2-3; 7 bases agree with TRBD2. The CDR3 totals 16 residues. The junction had 11 bases not matched to a gene; V was cut back by 6 bases and J by 2 bases. Per the germline V gene, CDR1 is MNHEY and CDR2 is SMNVEV (reference sequence). The CDR3 region has the DNA TGTGCCAGCAGATCTCCCCTGCGGGAGTTCACAGATACGCAGTATTTT. This codes for CASRSPLREFTDTQYF.

In DNA form, the CDR3 reads TGTGCCAGCAGCCGGGTGGGCGTTGTGGGGCCCGGGGAGCTGTTTTTT. Its protein product is CASSRVGVVGPGELFF. V gene TRBV5-6 combines with J gene TRBJ2-2; possible D gene TRBD1, 5 bases. The V gene's germline CDR1 is SGHDT and CDR2 YYEEEE. The V gene lost 4 bases and the J gene lost 6 bases, with 19 bases spanning the gap. The CDR3 is 16 amino acids.

The chain has TRBV6-6 and TRBJ1-1; D ambiguous. Germline CDR1 reads MNHNY; CDR2 reads SVGAGI (reference sequence). The CDR3 loop spans 15 amino acids. The V and J ends lost 0 bases and 9 bases respectively, with 17 bases between them. The CDR3 loop reads CASSYSGVDQPKAFF. CDR3 coding DNA: TGTGCCAGCAGTTACTCGGGAGTCGACCAGCCGAAAGCTTTCTTT.

The chain links TRBV18 to TRBJ2-1; 7 bases map to TRBD1. The germline gives CDR1 KGHSH, CDR2 LQKENI. Trimming cost V 6 bases and J 8 bases; bases outside gene matches: 7. There are 13 residues in the CDR3. CDR3 in amino acids: CASSRDRADEQFF. For the CDR3, the DNA is TGTGCCAGCTCCCGAGACAGGGCCGATGAGCAGTTCTTC. Drawing the rest from reference TRBV18 and TRBJ2-1, the complete variable domain is NAGVMQNPRHLVRRRGQEARLRCSPMKGHSHVYWYRQLPEEGLKFMVYLQKENIIDESGMPKERFSAEFPKEGPSILRIQQVVRGDSAAYFCASSRDRADEQFFGPGTRLTVL.

In DNA, the CDR3 is TGTGCCAGCAGCTTACCTGCGGGACCGGAGCAGTACTTC. As protein: CASSLPAGPEQYF. V and J are TRBV11-2 and TRBJ2-7; possibly TRBD2 for D (6 bases). The CDR3 has 13 amino acids. The V end lost 2 bases, the J end lost 7 bases, and 12 bases lay between the germline ends. Germline CDR1 and CDR2: SGHAT and FQNNGV. The full variable domain, in which reference TRBV11-2 and TRBJ2-7 provide the parts outside the CDR3, is EAGVAQSPRYKIIEKRQSVAFWCNPISGHATLYWYQQILGQGPKLLIQFQNNGVVDDSQLPKDRFSAERLKGVDSTLKIQPAKLEDSAVYLCASSLPAGPEQYFGPGTRLTVT.

This chain connects TRBV6-6 to TRBJ1-5; TRBD1 matches 7 bases. This CDR3 is built from 13 residues. Germline CDR1 and CDR2: MNHNY and SVGAGI (reference sequence). Trimming took 10 bases from V and 4 from J; bases not matched to a gene: 7. CDR3 in DNA: TGTGCCACACAACAGGGGAGGAATCAGCCCCAGCATTTT. The encoded protein is CATQQGRNQPQHF.

The chain links TRBV30 to TRBJ2-3; tentatively, D is TRBD1 (5 bases). Deletions cut 2 bases from V and 4 bases from J, with 10 bases between. Germline V gives CDR1 GTSNPN, CDR2 SVGIG (reference sequence). The CDR3 is 13 residues long. CDR3 in DNA: TGTGCCTGGAGTAAAGGGGCGCCAGATACGCAGTATTTT. Encoded protein: CAWSKGAPDTQYF.

The V gene is TRBV18, the J gene TRBJ2-7, with D maybe TRBD2 (5 bases). The germline V gene has CDR1 KGHSH and CDR2 LQKENI. The V and J ends lost 6 bases and 3 bases respectively, with 12 bases between them. The CDR3 sequence is 13 residues long. The CDR3 sequence is CASSLEGGYEQYF. The CDR3 DNA reads as TGTGCCAGCTCCTTGGAAGGAGGCTACGAGCAGTACTTC.

In DNA form, the CDR3 reads TGCGCCAGCAGCTTCAGGGGGGACGGAAACACCATATATTTT. Its translation: CASSFRGDGNTIYF. V usage is TRBV5-1 and J usage is TRBJ1-3; 7 nucleotides agree with TRBD1. Losses at the gene ends were 2 bases for V and 4 bases for J; bases not matched to a gene: 3. Germline CDR1 is SGHRS and CDR2 is YFSETQ. The CDR3 totals 14 residues.

This rearrangement joins TRBV4-1 to TRBJ2-5, with 7 bases fitting TRBD1. V lost 6 bases, J lost 2 bases, and 12 bases stayed unmatched. Germline values: CDR1 MGHRA, CDR2 YSYEKL. There are 16 residues in the CDR3. CDR3 loop: CASSLDVQGIQETQYF. For the CDR3, the DNA is TGCGCCAGCAGTCTAGATGTACAGGGGATACAAGAGACCCAGTACTTC.

V gene TRBV14 combines with J gene TRBJ2-7; TRBD1 is a possible D gene (6 bases). The V gene's germline CDR1 is SGHDN and CDR2 FVKESK. Trimming left V 2 bases short and J 3 bases short, with 11 bases between. This CDR3 region has 14 residues. CDR3 region: CASSQTGTNYEQYF. The DNA of the CDR3 is TGTGCCAGCAGCCAAACAGGGACCAACTACGAGCAGTACTTC.

This chain uses TRBV21-1 with TRBJ2-7; the DNA was not used to check the table's D call, TRBD1. TRBV21-1 constitutes a pseudogene. CDR3 length: 16 residues. In nucleotides, the CDR3 is TGTGCCAGCAGCCGGGACAGGGGGGAAACCTCCTACGAGCAGTACTTC. Its translation: CASSRDRGETSYEQYF.

This chain uses TRBV7-9 with TRBJ2-7; tentative D call: TRBD2 (6 bases). CDR3 length: 13 residues. Germline CDR1 SEHNR, CDR2 FQNEAQ (reference sequence). Trimming left V 7 bases short and J 2 bases short, with 12 bases between. CDR3 bases: TGTGCCAGCAATCCCGGGGGTCCCTACGAGCAGTACTTC. Translation gives CASNPGGPYEQYF.

This chain connects TRBV25-1 to TRBJ2-1, with D possibly TRBD1 on 6 matching bases. V gave up 6 bases and J gave up 4 bases, with 16 bases separating them. Looked up from germline, CDR1 is MGHDK and CDR2 is SYGVNS. This CDR3 has 15 amino acids. The CDR3 DNA is TGTGCCAGCAGGGACAGCCTAAACTCTTACAATGAGCAGTTCTTC. Translation gives CASRDSLNSYNEQFF.

The V and J genes are TRBV7-6 and TRBJ1-6; 8 bases line up with TRBD1. The V and J ends lost 4 bases and 14 bases, in that order; junction bases with no gene match: 7. Germline V gives CDR1 SGHVS, CDR2 FNYEAQ. The CDR3 sequence is 13 residues long. CDR3 nucleotides: TGTGCCAGCAGCTCAACAGGGGGACCGGCCCTCCACTTT. Protein product: CASSSTGGPALHF.

This chain connects TRBV30 to TRBJ2-7; D may be TRBD1 (5 bases). Trimming shortened V by 0 bases and J by 2 bases, and 8 bases separated the two germline ends. The CDR3 runs to 13 residues. Germline V gene sequence: CDR1 GTSNPN, CDR2 SVGIG (reference sequence). The CDR3 is CAWSVDTAYEQYF. CDR3 bases: TGTGCCTGGAGTGTGGACACAGCCTACGAGCAGTACTTC.

The rearrangement uses TRBV10-3 and TRBJ2-7; weak D call: TRBD2 (5 bases). Germline CDR1 reads ENHRY; CDR2 reads SYGVKD. Trimming took off 7 bases at V and 3 bases at J, with 13 bases between the two ends. This CDR3 has 13 residues. CDR3 residues: CAIKNTRLYEQYF. In DNA form, the CDR3 reads TGTGCCATCAAAAATACTAGGCTCTACGAGCAGTACTTC.

The chain uses TRBV5-1 and TRBJ2-6; 7 nucleotides align to TRBD1. CDR1 is SGHRS, CDR2 YFSETQ, per germline. This CDR3 is built from 17 residues. V was pared by 4 bases and J by 0 bases, with 7 bases of the junction left unmatched. The CDR3 loop is CASSTQDRSSGANVLTF. As DNA, the CDR3 is TGCGCCAGCAGCACACAGGACAGGTCCTCTGGGGCCAACGTCCTGACTTTC.

Here the CDR3 reads CASFSGTGTSYNEQFF. DNA for the CDR3: TGTGCCAGCTTTTCGGGTACAGGGACGTCCTACAATGAGCAGTTCTTC. V usage is TRBV18 and J usage is TRBJ2-1, with a tentative D call TRBD1 (6 bases). Germline loops: CDR1 KGHSH, CDR2 LQKENI. Deletions cut 7 bases from V and 1 base from J, with 17 bases between. This CDR3 contains 16 residues.

This chain's CDR3 is CASSLGQGSNSPLHF. For the CDR3, the DNA is TGTGCCAGCAGCTTAGGGCAGGGGAGTAATTCACCCCTCCACTTT. The chain recombines TRBV7-9 with TRBJ1-6, with D possibly TRBD1 on 6 matching bases. Germline CDR1 SEHNR, CDR2 FQNEAQ (reference sequence). V was pared by 1 base and J by 6 bases, with 10 bases between. The CDR3 has 15 amino acids.

The chain is built from TRBV7-8 and TRBJ1-1, with D tentatively TRBD1 (5 bases). Trimming cost V 5 bases and J 7 bases, with 14 bases left between them. The CDR3 is 13 amino acids. In germline, CDR1 is SGHVS, CDR2 FQNEAQ. The chain's CDR3 is CASSHAGFGEAFF. The CDR3 DNA follows: TGTGCCAGCAGCCACGCAGGGTTTGGTGAAGCTTTCTTT.

This chain connects TRBV5-6 to TRBJ1-3; D possibly corresponds to TRBD1 (6 bases). Per germline, CDR1 SGHDT and CDR2 YYEEEE. Trimming stripped 4 bases from V and 5 bases from J, with 16 bases between. CDR3 length: 15 residues. Written as DNA, the CDR3 is TGTGCCAGCAGCGATTCCGGGACATCTAGAAACACCATATATTTT. Translating it yields CASSDSGTSRNTIYF. Full variable domain (rest looked up from reference TRBV5-6 and TRBJ1-3): DAGVTQSPTHLIKTRGQQVTLRCSPKSGHDTVSWYQQALGQGPQFIFQYYEEEERQRGNFPDRFSGHQFPNYSSELNVNALLLGDSALYLCASSDSGTSRNTIYFGEGSWLTVV.

This chain connects TRBV10-3 to TRBJ2-5; no clear D. The J call may be faulty, since TRBJ2-7 better matches the DNA end. CDR1 ENHRY and CDR2 SYGVKD come from the germline V gene. This CDR3 has 11 amino acids. CDR3 nucleotides: TGTGCCATCAGTAATATGTACGAGCAGTACTTC. Amino acid sequence: CAISNMYEQYF.

V usage is TRBV6-1 and J usage is TRBJ2-7, with 11 bases fitting TRBD2. V gave up 2 bases and J gave up 4 bases; unmatched junction bases: 10. This CDR3 has 17 amino acids. Germline V gene data show CDR1 as MNHNS and CDR2 as SASEGT. CDR3 DNA sequence: TGTGCCAGCAGTGAATGGGCTAGCGGGAGGAATGGATACGAGCAGTACTTC. Its translation: CASSEWASGRNGYEQYF.

This sequence joins TRBV30 and TRBJ2-5; TRBD2 might be the D (6 bases). TRBJ2-7 matches the DNA end more closely, so the J call is doubtful. CDR3 length: 14 amino acids. Looked up from germline, CDR1 is GTSNPN and CDR2 is SVGIG (reference sequence). The CDR3 reads CAWSGSGDSYEQYF. The CDR3 coding sequence is TGTGCCTGGAGTGGTAGCGGAGACTCCTACGAGCAGTACTTC.

This chain links TRBV30 with TRBJ1-2, with TRBD1 matching 7 bases. After removal of 3 bases from V and 3 bases from J, the junction contained 7 bases not matched to a gene. The CDR3 contains 14 residues. CDR1 is GTSNPN and CDR2 is SVGIG in the germline V gene (reference sequence). The CDR3 loop reads CAWREGAVYYGYTF. The DNA for the CDR3 is TGTGCCTGGAGGGAGGGGGCCGTGTACTATGGCTACACCTTC. Variable domain in full (rest from reference TRBV30 and TRBJ1-2): SQTIHQWPATLVQPVGSPLSLECTVEGTSNPNLYWYRQAAGRGLQLLFYSVGIGQISSEVPQNLSASRPQDRQFILSSKKLLLSDSGFYLCAWREGAVYYGYTFGSGTRLTVV.